At least ten counts were recorded for the clone carrying this TCR beta chain. As yet, its antigen is unknown. These data are taken from a study of neurological immune-mediated disorders. General study results and limits: Falling below healthy controls, multiple sclerosis showed the least TCR clonal expansion, while HTLV-1-associated myelopathy showed the most.

PBMCs stored at -80 C, numbering 2 million, were the origin of the unsorted libraries. This CDR3 region has 16 residues. Germline-derived CDR1 and CDR2 are SGHDT and YYEEEE. V was clipped by 1 base and J by 0 bases, with 8 bases between them. cDNA was made by 5'RACE with 10-nucleotide random UMIs. Whenever a sequencing run was performed, it yielded over 170 million TCR-beta sequences from 15-18 subjects. From the 5' RACE reads, TCRdb called clonotypes with MiXCR, one entry per CDR3 protein. The repertoire holds 72,000 or so distinct CDR3 sequences, with about 15% as singletons. The sequence came from a woman between 40 and 50 years old in good health. Sequenced input: PBMCs. The J gene is TRBJ2-6, the V gene TRBV5-6; D is uncertain. The CDR3 here is CASSLRMTSGANVLTF. The CDR3 region has the DNA TGTGCCAGCAGCTTGAGAATGACCTCTGGGGCCAACGTCCTGACTTTC.